Below are 5 T cell receptor beta chains sequenced from a single sample in a study of TIL therapy for anti-PD-1-resistant metastatic lung cancer. Time point of the sample: pre-treatment sample, taken before nivolumab and TIL therapy. The libraries were made with immunoSEQ v3. Clones were sequenced by immunoSEQ multiplex PCR, and TCRdb holds only the in-frame ones, with some missing. The sample records about 57,000 clones, roughly 85% being singletons. The starting material was blood, obtained at baseline. All receptors come from a woman aged 25-80 years with non-small cell lung cancer.

This clone has just a few counts. The J gene is TRBJ2-2, the V gene TRBV6-5, with D tentatively TRBD1 (6 bases). Trimming cost V 2 bases and J 3 bases, with 7 bases left between them. The CDR3 spans 14 residues. Germline V lookup: CDR1 MNHEY, CDR2 SVGAGI. As DNA, the CDR3 is TGTGCCAGCAGTTACAAGGGGGACACCGGGGAGCTGTTTTTT. It translates to CASSYKGDTGELFF.

This chain joins TRBV5-1 and TRBJ1-1; 9 nucleotides agree with TRBD1. The J segment lost 5 bases and the V segment lost 3 bases, leaving 11 bases of the junction unmatched. Germline lookup yields CDR1 SGHRS and CDR2 YFSETQ. The CDR3 spans 16 residues. The CDR3 coding sequence is TGCGCCAGCAGCTGGGGATTACAGGGGGCAGGAACTGAAGCTTTCTTT. Translated: CASSWGLQGAGTEAFF.

The chain recombines TRBV5-1 with TRBJ2-2; TRBD2 aligns across 10 bases. In germline, CDR1 is SGHRS, CDR2 YFSETQ. The CDR3 has 16 amino acids. After removal of 0 bases from V and 4 bases from J, the junction contained 3 bases not matched to a gene. The CDR3 DNA reads TGCGCCAGCAGCTTGGGACTAGCGGGTGGCACCGGGGAGCTGTTTTTT. It translates to CASSLGLAGGTGELFF.

The table lists this clone with a count of one. The chain joins TRBV30 to TRBJ1-1; no definite D call. Germline V gene sequence: CDR1 GTSNPN, CDR2 SVGIG (reference sequence). This CDR3 comprises 13 residues. V was trimmed by 8 bases and J by 1 base, leaving 14 bases between them. CDR3 amino acids: CAHLLRGNTEAFF. CDR3 coding DNA: TGTGCCCACCTCCTCCGGGGGAACACTGAAGCTTTCTTT.

The chain uses TRBV6-5 and TRBJ2-7; unclear D gene. V shed 8 bases and J shed 4 bases, with 9 bases lying between them. Germline V gives CDR1 MNHEY, CDR2 SVGAGI. The CDR3 contains 11 residues. The CDR3 sequence: CASRSGYEQYF. The DNA for the CDR3 is TGTGCCAGCCGAAGTGGGTACGAGCAGTACTTC.